One and the same sample provided the 19 T cell receptor beta chains below, sequenced in a study of T cells in Graves' hyperthyroidism and ophthalmopathy. RNA transcripts gave rise to amplified TCR beta CDR3 regions. The TCR CDR3 first-round RT-PCR relied on the HTBI primer set. TCRdb recomputed calls from the multiplex PCR reads with MiXCR, one row per CDR3 protein. The data show a few hundred thousand distinct CDR3 sequences, roughly 15% seen once. The sample consisted of blood. Every receptor here comes from a woman in her twenties or thirties with Graves' ophthalmopathy.

This rearrangement joins TRBV28 to TRBJ2-7; D gene unclear. This CDR3 is 13 amino acids long. V shed 2 bases and J shed 2 bases, with 7 bases lying between them. Germline values: CDR1 MDHEN, CDR2 SYDVKM. The CDR3 is CASSLGSAYEQYF. The CDR3 nucleotides read TGTGCCAGCAGTTTAGGTAGTGCCTACGAGCAGTACTTC.

This clonotype was seen at least ten times. The V call is TRBV13, the J call TRBJ1-1; 7 bases are a match to TRBD1. CDR3 size: 13 residues. CDR1 is PRHDT and CDR2 is FYEKMQ in the germline V gene (reference sequence). V was pared by 6 bases and J by 6 bases, with 7 bases of the junction left unmatched. CDR3 coding DNA: TGTGCCAGCAGTAGACAGGGTATGGCTGAAGCTTTCTTT. Amino acid sequence: CASSRQGMAEAFF.

At least ten counts were recorded for this clonotype. The chain employs TRBV28 and TRBJ2-5; TRBD1 matches 7 bases. The CDR3 totals 14 residues. In germline, CDR1 is MDHEN, CDR2 SYDVKM. V shed 10 bases, J shed 4 bases, and the junction held 12 bases outside the gene matches. CDR3 nucleotide sequence: TGTGCCATCAAACCAGGGGGTTTCGGAGAGACCCAGTACTTC. Its translation is CAIKPGGFGETQYF.

This clonotype occurred many times. The chain is built from TRBV7-9 and TRBJ1-1; D unclear. The CDR3 contains 15 residues. Trimming took off 2 bases at V and 1 base at J, with 11 bases between the two ends. CDR1 and CDR2 (germline): SEHNR, FQNEAQ (reference sequence). CDR3: CASSLSNPTNTEAFF. The CDR3 coding sequence is TGTGCCAGCAGCTTAAGCAACCCAACGAACACTGAAGCTTTCTTT.

This clonotype came up many times. The chain uses TRBV5-1 and TRBJ1-2, with TRBD1 matching over 10 bases. The germline V gene has CDR1 SGHRS and CDR2 YFSETQ. V lost 5 bases and J lost 4; bases outside the gene matches: 5. CDR3 length: 14 residues. CDR3 DNA sequence: TGCGCCAGCAGTATGACAGGGGGCGGCTATGGCTACACCTTC. Protein: CASSMTGGGYGYTF.

This clonotype was recorded at least ten times. This rearrangement joins TRBV28 to TRBJ1-4; D is perhaps TRBD1 (6 bases). Between the trimmed V and J ends, which lost 3 bases and 8 bases, there was a span of 16 bases. The CDR3 is 15 amino acids. The germline gives CDR1 MDHEN, CDR2 SYDVKM. CDR3 loop: CASSFPTGTDEKLFF. The CDR3 nucleotides are TGTGCCAGCAGTTTCCCCACAGGGACGGACGAAAAACTGTTTTTT.

This chain uses TRBV19 with TRBJ1-5; D call uncertain. V was cut by 3 bases and J by 2 bases, with 8 bases left in between. CDR1 is LNHDA, CDR2 SQIVND, per germline (reference sequence). The CDR3 covers 14 residues. The CDR3 coding sequence is TGTGCCAGTAGTATGAGTCGAGGCAATCAGCCCCAGCATTTT. Its translation: CASSMSRGNQPQHF.

This chain joins TRBV6-1 and TRBJ1-5; the match to TRBD1 covers 12 bases. The CDR3 spans 14 residues. From germline, CDR1 is MNHNS and CDR2 SASEGT. V lost 6 bases to trimming and J lost 5 bases; unmatched junction nucleotides: 2. The CDR3 DNA is TGTGCCAGCAGAGGGACAGGGGGCGATCAGCCCCAGCATTTT. This sequence encodes CASRGTGGDQPQHF.

In its sample, this clonotype was seen a few times. The rearrangement uses TRBV7-2 and TRBJ1-5; TRBD1 matches at 7 bases. Germline trimming cut 2 bases from V and 4 bases from J; bases unmatched to any gene: 5. The germline V gene has CDR1 SGHTA and CDR2 FQGNSA. The CDR3 length is 15 residues. The CDR3 DNA sequence: TGTGCCAGCAGCTTAAACAGGGGCGGGAATCAGCCCCAGCATTTT. Translation gives CASSLNRGGNQPQHF. The whole variable domain, filled in from reference TRBV7-2 and TRBJ1-5, reads GAGVSQSPSNKVTEKGKDVELRCDPISGHTALYWYRQSLGQGLEFLIYFQGNSAPDKSGLPSDRFSAERTGGSVSTLTIQRTQQEDSAVYLCASSLNRGGNQPQHFGDGTRLSIL.

This clonotype appeared many times. J is TRBJ2-5 and V is TRBV2; maybe TRBD1 (6 bases). The ends were cut back, 3 bases at V and 5 bases at J, with 10 bases in the middle. This CDR3 is built from 13 residues. Germline CDR1 SNHLY, CDR2 FYNNEI. CDR3 sequence reads: CASSDRGWETQYF. Written as DNA, the CDR3 is TGTGCCAGCAGTGATAGGGGGTGGGAGACCCAGTACTTC.

This clonotype was seen a handful of times. The gene calls are TRBV19 and TRBJ2-3, with a tentative D call TRBD2 (6 bases). Trimming took 4 bases from V and 4 from J, leaving 12 bases between them. There are 14 residues in the CDR3. The germline V gene has CDR1 LNHDA and CDR2 SQIVND (reference sequence). Here the CDR3 DNA reads TGTGCCAGTAGTAAGGGTGGCGGGGCAGATACGCAGTATTTT. Protein: CASSKGGGADTQYF.

The chain carries TRBV20-1 and TRBJ2-1, with D perhaps being TRBD1 or TRBD2 (5 bases each). V lost 3 bases, J lost 5 bases, and 14 bases lay in between. CDR3 length equals 14 residues. CDR1 is DFQATT, CDR2 SNEGSKA, per germline (reference sequence). The CDR3 DNA reads TGCAGTGCTAGGGACGGGGCAGTTGACAATGAGCAGTTCTTC. It yields the protein CSARDGAVDNEQFF.

This clonotype came up many times. This chain uses TRBV7-3 with TRBJ1-2, with a tentative D call TRBD1 (5 bases). V dropped 5 bases and J dropped 3 bases, with 16 bases sitting between them. This CDR3 is built from 15 residues. Germline V gives CDR1 SGHTA, CDR2 FQGTGA. For the CDR3, the DNA is TGTGCCAGCAGCCCGGGGACGGGGTTTGACTATGGCTACACCTTC. Translation gives CASSPGTGFDYGYTF.

This clonotype occurred a few times. The chain combines TRBV27 with TRBJ2-7; 7 bases line up with TRBD2. V trimming: 10 bases; J trimming: 0 bases; junction bases outside the gene matches: 6. CDR1 and CDR2 from the germline V gene are MNHEY and SMNVEV (reference sequence). The CDR3 is 13 residues long. CDR3 DNA: TGTGCCACCCGGGGGGAAAGCTCCTACGAGCAGTACTTC. Its protein product is CATRGESSYEQYF.

This clonotype came up many times. This chain connects TRBV11-3 to TRBJ2-5, with 8 nucleotides matching TRBD2. CDR3 length equals 19 residues. With 4 bases clipped from V and 1 base from J, the junction kept 17 bases outside the gene matches. Germline V lookup: CDR1 SGHNT, CDR2 YENEEA. For the CDR3, the DNA is TGTGCCAGCAGCTCTTATGGGTTTCACGGCGGGGGGAGCCAAGAGACCCAGTACTTC. Amino acid sequence: CASSSYGFHGGGSQETQYF.

The chain couples TRBV15 to TRBJ1-2; 9 bases line up with TRBD1. There are 16 residues in the CDR3. Losses at the gene ends were 1 base for V and 4 bases for J; bases not matched to a gene: 7. Germline values: CDR1 LNHNV, CDR2 YYDKDF (reference sequence). In DNA form, the CDR3 reads TGTGCCACCAGCAGAGTACCGGGACAGGGTATCTATGGCTACACCTTC. Protein sequence: CATSRVPGQGIYGYTF.

This clonotype has a count of ten or more. V gene TRBV19 combines with J gene TRBJ2-3, with TRBD1 identical over 9 bases. J was trimmed by 5 bases and V by 4 bases; bases with no gene match: 10. Per germline, CDR1 LNHDA and CDR2 SQIVND (reference sequence). The CDR3 length is 16 residues. The DNA of the CDR3 is TGTGCCAGTAGTAAGGTCAGGGGACAGGGCGGAGATACGCAGTATTTT. It codes for CASSKVRGQGGDTQYF.

For this clonotype: A much larger clone sits a single nucleotide away, making a read error possible. The rearrangement uses TRBV12-3 or TRBV12-4 and TRBJ1-1, with TRBD1 as a possible D gene (5 bases). The CDR3 consists of 13 residues. V was cut by 3 bases and J by 5 bases, with 10 bases left in between. CDR3 in DNA: TGTGCCAGCAGTTTTTCGGAGGGGACTGAAGCTTTCTTT. Protein: CASSFSEGTEAFF.

This clonotype was found a few times. This rearrangement joins TRBV6-1 to TRBJ1-5; the match to TRBD1 covers 8 bases. Germline V gives CDR1 MNHNS, CDR2 SASEGT. The CDR3 loop spans 15 amino acids. Unmatched junction bases numbered 10, after V lost 5 bases and J lost 7 bases. The CDR3 DNA is TGTGCCAGCAGTATAGGACAGGGTGGAGAACAGCCCCAGCATTTT. Translating it yields CASSIGQGGEQPQHF.